This TCR beta chain was sequenced in a study of OX40 agonist ivuxolimab in advanced cancers. Some clones are missing from TCRdb's copy, which holds only in-frame ones; the method was immunoSEQ multiplex PCR. The table has about 70,000 clones, approximately 81% seen once; the top ten hold 1.1%. V shed 7 bases, J shed 8 bases, and the junction held 14 bases outside the gene matches. Germline assignment: CDR1 SGHRS and CDR2 YFSETQ. The CDR3 is 14 residues long. The rearrangement links TRBV5-1 to TRBJ1-2; TRBD1 aligns across 7 bases. The sample in question was CD4+ or CD8+ T cells sorted from blood, obtained in a trial of the OX40 agonist ivuxolimab. The clonotype comes from an adult with an advanced solid tumor such as melanoma, head and neck, liver or kidney cancer. CDR3 in DNA: TGCGCCAGCGGGGAAGGGGGCCTTGCCGGGGGCTACACCTTC. Translation: CASGEGGLAGGYTF.